These 29 T cell receptor beta chains came from one sample sequenced in a study of beta chain features in type 1 diabetes. Of the isolated RNA, all was reverse transcribed, and so the sequenced material was expressed TCRB transcripts. Sequencing was performed with immunoSEQ multiplex PCR; in TCRdb, only in-frame clones are kept and a portion is missing. The sample gives hundreds of thousands of clones, 10% to 15% of which show up once; about 0.02% is in the top ten. These TCRs are of unknown antigen specificity. Whole-study findings and limits: Across all four CD4+ subsets, people with type 1 diabetes showed modestly shorter TCRB CDR3s.

Sequencing was carried out using naive CD4+ T cells from blood. The origin of the receptors is a man in his late teens or twenties with type 1 diabetes.

J is TRBJ2-3 and V is TRBV5-4; no clear D. The germline V and J ends were trimmed by 0 bases and 0 bases, with 8 bases remaining between them. Germline CDR1 SGHNT, CDR2 YYREEE (reference sequence). The CDR3 runs to 15 residues. For the CDR3, the DNA is TGTGCCAGCAGCTTGGCGGCCGGGAGCACAGATACGCAGTATTTT. This sequence encodes CASSLAAGSTDTQYF.

This clone was seen a few times. The CDR3 sequence is CASNLRGENQPQHF. In DNA, the CDR3 is TGTGCCAGCAACCTTAGGGGGGAGAATCAGCCCCAGCATTTT. The chain links TRBV9 to TRBJ1-5, with a weak D call TRBD1 (6 bases). The V gene lost 6 bases and the J gene lost 4 bases, with 14 bases spanning the gap. The germline gives CDR1 SGDLS, CDR2 YYNGEE. CDR3 size: 14 residues.

The V and J genes are TRBV7-9 and TRBJ2-5, with 8 bases matching TRBD1. The V and J ends lost 1 base and 5 bases, in that order; junction bases with no gene match: 3. The CDR3 length is 14 residues. CDR1 and CDR2 (germline): SEHNR, FQNEAQ (reference sequence). The CDR3: CASSLGTGMETQYF. DNA of the CDR3: TGTGCCAGCAGCTTAGGGACAGGGATGGAGACCCAGTACTTC.

This clone appeared a few times. The same CDR3 is also encoded by other DNA sequences in this sample. The chain has TRBV10-3 and TRBJ1-2, with no clear D. The germline gives CDR1 ENHRY, CDR2 SYGVKD. The CDR3 extends over 11 amino acids. The germline V and J ends were trimmed by 3 bases and 2 bases, with 1 base remaining between them. The CDR3 DNA reads TGTGCCATCAGTGACAACTATGGCTACACCTTC. Translating it yields CAISDNYGYTF.

The chain joins TRBV25-1 to TRBJ2-1; the D gene is possibly TRBD2 (7 bases). V shed 3 bases and J shed 9 bases, with 9 bases lying between them. The germline gives CDR1 MGHDK, CDR2 SYGVNS. CDR3 size: 12 residues. This CDR3 is CASSDRGAEQFF. In DNA form, the CDR3 reads TGTGCCAGCAGTGACCGGGGGGCTGAGCAGTTCTTC. Based on the CDR3 plus reference TRBV25-1 and TRBJ2-1, the full variable domain is EADIYQTPRYLVIGTGKKITLECSQTMGHDKMYWYQQDPGMELHLIHYSYGVNSTEKGDLSSESTVSRIRTEHFPLTLESARPSHTSQYLCASSDRGAEQFFGPGTRLTVL.

This clone was observed a few times. The chain has TRBV25-1 and TRBJ2-7; D is unresolved. With 7 bases removed from V and 11 bases from J, the gap between germline ends came to 15 bases. Germline V gene lookup returns CDR1 MGHDK and CDR2 SYGVNS. The CDR3 is made up of 11 amino acids. The CDR3 sequence: CASTWGSSKYF. CDR3 nucleotides: TGTGCCAGCACTTGGGGTTCTTCTAAGTACTTC.

The rearrangement uses TRBV7-9 and TRBJ2-5; 8 bases align to TRBD1. Losses at the gene ends were 5 bases for V and 2 bases for J; bases not matched to a gene: 7. The CDR3 has 15 amino acids. Per the germline V gene, CDR1 is SEHNR and CDR2 is FQNEAQ (reference sequence). The CDR3 DNA reads TGTGCCAGCAGCCCCGGGACAGGACCTCAAGAGACCCAGTACTTC. Translated, it gives CASSPGTGPQETQYF.

The chain has TRBV5-4 and TRBJ2-1; D perhaps matches TRBD1 (6 bases). The V and J ends lost 1 base and 7 bases respectively, with 6 bases between them. This CDR3 is built from 12 residues. Germline V gene lookup returns CDR1 SGHNT and CDR2 YYREEE (reference sequence). The CDR3 is CASSLTGNEQFF. CDR3 DNA sequence: TGTGCCAGCAGCTTGACAGGGAATGAGCAGTTCTTC.

This clone was counted only a few times. Here the CDR3 DNA reads TGTGCCTGGACGACTGGGAGCTCCTACGAGCAGTACTTC. Protein product: CAWTTGSSYEQYF. The V call is TRBV30, the J call TRBJ2-7; D may be TRBD2 (5 bases). CDR3 size: 13 residues. Germline assignment: CDR1 GTSNPN and CDR2 SVGIG (reference sequence). Trimming pared 4 bases from V and 0 bases from J, leaving 10 bases between.

A few counts support this clone. The chain carries TRBV7-9 and TRBJ1-5; D call uncertain. The CDR3 extends over 13 amino acids. Germline V CDR1 and CDR2: SEHNR, FQNEAQ (reference sequence). Trimming stripped 1 base from V and 5 bases from J, with 6 bases between. The CDR3 protein is CASSLDGYQPQHF. The CDR3 DNA reads as TGTGCCAGCAGCTTAGACGGGTATCAGCCCCAGCATTTT.

This clone was observed a handful of times. This chain links TRBV9 with TRBJ2-2; 7 bases are a match to TRBD2. There are 16 residues in the CDR3. The germline CDR1 and CDR2 sequences are SGDLS and YYNGEE. J was trimmed by 3 bases and V by 3 bases; bases with no gene match: 8. CDR3 DNA sequence: TGTGCCAGCAGCGAAGCCGGGGGAGGGGACACCGGGGAGCTGTTTTTT. Translation gives CASSEAGGGDTGELFF.

The rearrangement uses TRBV7-2 and TRBJ2-5, with D possibly matching TRBD2 (6 bases). CDR1 and CDR2 from the germline V gene are SGHTA and FQGNSA. The CDR3 covers 14 residues. Trimming left V 4 bases short and J 10 bases short, with 19 bases between. Written as DNA, the CDR3 is TGTGCCAGCAGCTCCACCGGGACGGGGGTGAACCAGTACTTC. Translated, it gives CASSSTGTGVNQYF. Drawing the rest from reference TRBV7-2 and TRBJ2-5, the complete variable domain is GAGVSQSPSNKVTEKGKDVELRCDPISGHTALYWYRQSLGQGLEFLIYFQGNSAPDKSGLPSDRFSAERTGGSVSTLTIQRTQQEDSAVYLCASSSTGTGVNQYFGPGTRLLVL.

A word on this clone: Other nucleotide sequences in the sample specify the same CDR3. The genes are TRBV18 and TRBJ1-1, with 7 bases that match TRBD1. The germline V gene encodes CDR1 KGHSH and CDR2 LQKENI. Trimming at V came to 3 bases and at J to 5 bases, leaving 6 bases not matched to a gene. The CDR3 covers 14 residues. The CDR3 DNA reads TGTGCCAGCTCACCGCAGGGGGAAGGAACTGAAGCTTTCTTT. Translated: CASSPQGEGTEAFF.

There are a few counts of this clone. This chain connects TRBV9 to TRBJ2-3; 14 nucleotides line up with TRBD2. The germline gives CDR1 SGDLS, CDR2 YYNGEE. Unmatched junction bases numbered 9, after V lost 3 bases and J lost 0 bases. The CDR3 runs to 19 residues. The CDR3 region is CASSELPGLAGASTDTQYF. As DNA, the CDR3 is TGTGCCAGCAGCGAACTGCCGGGACTAGCGGGGGCTAGCACAGATACGCAGTATTTT.

This clone has only a few counts. The rearrangement joins TRBV27 to TRBJ1-6; TRBD1 might be the D (5 bases). Looked up from germline, CDR1 is MNHEY and CDR2 is SMNVEV (reference sequence). The germline V and J ends were trimmed by 6 bases and 6 bases, with 18 bases remaining between them. This CDR3 contains 16 residues. The CDR3 DNA follows: TGTGCCAGCAGCCAAGACGGGACCGGGAGTAATTCACCCCTCCACTTT. It yields the protein CASSQDGTGSNSPLHF.

J is TRBJ2-5 and V is TRBV5-5; D possibly corresponds to TRBD2 (5 bases). This CDR3 has 13 residues. The V gene's germline CDR1 is SGHKS and CDR2 YYEKEE (reference sequence). Trimming took 6 bases from V and 3 from J, leaving 12 bases between them. The CDR3 region is CASTYPGKETQYF. The CDR3, as DNA: TGTGCCAGCACTTACCCGGGGAAAGAGACCCAGTACTTC.

This clone was counted a few times. The chain combines TRBV25-1 with TRBJ1-2; the D gene is possibly TRBD1 (5 bases). Germline CDR1 MGHDK, CDR2 SYGVNS. This CDR3 spans 15 amino acids. V was clipped by 0 bases and J by 8 bases, with 16 bases between them. CDR3 protein: CASSEYGARLEGYTF. CDR3 DNA sequence: TGTGCCAGCAGTGAATACGGGGCCCGATTGGAGGGCTACACCTTC.

This sequence joins TRBV10-3 and TRBJ2-3; 7 bases are shared with TRBD1. V gave up 0 bases and J gave up 0 bases; unmatched junction bases: 3. CDR1 and CDR2 (germline): ENHRY, SYGVKD. The CDR3 is made up of 16 amino acids. In DNA, the CDR3 is TGTGCCATCAGTGAGTCTCCGGACAGGAGCACAGATACGCAGTATTTT. Protein: CAISESPDRSTDTQYF.

This clone was seen only a few times. The chain combines TRBV6-1 with TRBJ2-5; 7 bases fit TRBD1. The ends lost 5 bases at V and 5 bases at J; junction bases unmatched: 8. CDR1 and CDR2 from the germline V gene are MNHNS and SASEGT. This CDR3 comprises 14 residues. The CDR3 sequence: CASSPEGGPETQYF. CDR3 nucleotide sequence: TGTGCCAGCAGTCCCGAAGGGGGCCCGGAGACCCAGTACTTC.

This clone was counted a few times. The V and J genes are TRBV18 and TRBJ1-1, with D unresolved. Trimming shortened V by 3 bases and J by 4 bases, and 12 bases separated the two germline ends. Germline V CDR1 and CDR2: KGHSH, LQKENI. This CDR3 contains 14 residues. CDR3 in amino acids: CASSPSPVGTEAFF. CDR3 bases: TGTGCCAGCTCACCCTCGCCCGTGGGCACTGAAGCTTTCTTT.

The V and J genes are TRBV5-4 and TRBJ2-3, with no clear D. Germline lookup yields CDR1 SGHNT and CDR2 YYREEE (reference sequence). CDR3 size: 12 residues. The germline V and J ends were trimmed by 4 bases and 4 bases, with 7 bases remaining between them. The DNA for the CDR3 is TGTGCCAGCAGCCCGTTAGCAGATACGCAGTATTTT. Amino acids: CASSPLADTQYF.

The rearrangement joins TRBV18 to TRBJ1-1, with a possible D match to TRBD1 (6 bases). This CDR3 is built from 15 residues. V lost 2 bases and J 1 base, leaving 11 bases between the germline ends. Germline CDR1 is KGHSH and CDR2 is LQKENI. In nucleotides, the CDR3 is TGTGCCAGCTCACCATCTGGGACAACGAACACTGAAGCTTTCTTT. Its translation: CASSPSGTTNTEAFF.

This chain uses TRBV11-2 with TRBJ2-1; D ambiguous. Germline V gene lookup returns CDR1 SGHAT and CDR2 FQNNGV. This CDR3 region has 14 residues. Deletions cut 3 bases from V and 8 bases from J, with 14 bases between. The CDR3 DNA sequence: TGTGCCAGCAGCTTCTTGCATGCCGGAGATGAGCAGTTCTTC. It codes for CASSFLHAGDEQFF.

This sequence joins TRBV13 and TRBJ2-7; the D gene is possibly TRBD1 (5 bases). The V and J ends lost 1 base and 5 bases respectively, with 9 bases between them. This CDR3 has 13 residues. CDR1 is PRHDT and CDR2 is FYEKMQ in the germline V gene (reference sequence). The CDR3 nucleotides read TGTGCCAGCAGCTTAGCCAGGGCGAACGAGCAGTACTTC. Translated: CASSLARANEQYF.

This chain joins TRBV5-6 and TRBJ2-7, with D unclear. The CDR3 covers 15 residues. Germline V gives CDR1 SGHDT, CDR2 YYEEEE. Between the trimmed V and J ends, which lost 2 bases and 1 base, there was a span of 13 bases. CDR3 in amino acids: CASSLLGRNSYEQYF. The CDR3 coding sequence is TGTGCCAGCAGCTTATTGGGCAGGAATTCCTACGAGCAGTACTTC. Based on the CDR3 plus reference TRBV5-6 and TRBJ2-7, the full variable domain is DAGVTQSPTHLIKTRGQQVTLRCSPKSGHDTVSWYQQALGQGPQFIFQYYEEEERQRGNFPDRFSGHQFPNYSSELNVNALLLGDSALYLCASSLLGRNSYEQYFGPGTRLTVT.

The rearrangement links TRBV7-9 to TRBJ2-5, with 11 nucleotides matching TRBD2. The CDR3 consists of 17 residues. The V and J ends lost 2 bases and 4 bases, in that order; junction bases with no gene match: 9. Germline CDR1 SEHNR, CDR2 FQNEAQ (reference sequence). The CDR3 loop is CASSLRPGLAVTETQYF. CDR3 bases: TGTGCCAGCAGCTTAAGGCCGGGACTAGCGGTTACAGAGACCCAGTACTTC.

This clone was found many times. The genes are TRBV15 and TRBJ2-1; possible D gene TRBD1, 5 bases. From germline, CDR1 is LNHNV and CDR2 YYDKDF (reference sequence). V dropped 4 bases and J dropped 7 bases, with 5 bases sitting between them. The CDR3 length is 11 residues. The DNA of the CDR3 is TGTGCCACCAGCAACAGGAATGAGCAGTTCTTC. Translating gives CATSNRNEQFF.

This sequence joins TRBV13 and TRBJ1-1, with TRBD1 identical over 8 bases. This CDR3 has 15 residues. Germline-derived CDR1 and CDR2 are PRHDT and FYEKMQ (reference sequence). V lost 4 bases to trimming and J lost 2 bases; unmatched junction nucleotides: 6. The chain's CDR3 is CASSSGQGGNTEAFF. The CDR3 region has the DNA TGTGCCAGCAGCTCCGGACAGGGTGGTAACACTGAAGCTTTCTTT.

This clone was counted only a few times. This chain uses TRBV5-4 with TRBJ1-1; possible D gene TRBD1, 5 bases. Germline lookup yields CDR1 SGHNT and CDR2 YYREEE (reference sequence). CDR3 size: 12 residues. Trimming took 4 bases from V and 10 from J, leaving 14 bases between them. CDR3 DNA: TGTGCCAGCAGCCAAACAGCAGACAGAGCTTTCTTT. Translated: CASSQTADRAFF.